This entry concerns a single TCR beta chain. The record originates from a study of cytomegalovirus exposure and HLA in healthy donors. The primer mix had 60 Vbeta and 13 Jbeta primers. Profiling relied on immunoSEQ multiplex PCR, and the TCRdb table lists in-frame clones only, not all of them. The table records roughly 120,000 clones, about four fifths of them present only once. Germline trimming cut 3 bases from V and 12 bases from J; bases unmatched to any gene: 16. The CDR3 has 14 amino acids. Germline CDR1 is GTSNPN and CDR2 is SVGIG (reference sequence). This clonotype originated in a man aged 30 to 45 in good health and CMV-seronegative. What was sequenced was PBMCs. The chain combines TRBV30 with TRBJ1-1, with 7 bases aligning to TRBD1. The DNA of the CDR3 is TGTGCCTGGAGCGGAGAGACAGGGCCGAGTGGGCCTTTCTTT. Translated: CAWSGETGPSGPFF.